Sequencing of this TCR beta chain was carried out in a study of blood T cell repertoires in COVID-19. About the research overall: PBMCs, B-cell-depleted T cells, or T cells provided the cDNA or gDNA that made up the material.

Study members were between about 18 and 100 years old and lived in over 20 US regions. Clinical histories supplied by participants themselves formed the basis of cohort assignment. This clone was recorded a few times. In the original processing: Quantification of nucleated cells was approximated via reference gene primer amplification. Sequencing used immunoSEQ multiplex PCR; TCRdb keeps in-frame clones, though not all of them. Clonal size and the V and J genes are those of that table, whereas D and trimming came from the DNA. The repertoire includes about 160,000 clones, roughly 84% of them detected once, and roughly 7.3% sits in the top ten. Sequencing was carried out using PBMCs or T cells enriched from blood (not recorded which). This sequence originates from a woman aged 45-60 years who had recovered from COVID-19.

The CDR3 protein is CSVGGLSYNEQFF. In DNA, the CDR3 is TGCAGCGTTGGGGGACTCTCCTACAATGAGCAGTTCTTC. The gene calls are TRBV29-1 and TRBJ2-1; D perhaps matches TRBD2 (6 bases). The CDR3 has 13 residues. CDR1 and CDR2 from the germline V gene are SQVTM and ANQGSEA. V lost 4 bases to trimming and J lost 0 bases, with 7 bases between them.